This is a list of T cell receptor beta chains from one sample in a study of patients and donors after allogeneic stem cell transplantation. TCRdb re-called the RT-PCR reads through MiXCR, storing one row per CDR3 protein. This sample has some 200,000 distinct CDR3 sequences, with more than 35% found just once. The sequenced sample was blood, either unsorted or a sorted T cell fraction (not recorded which). The origin of the receptors is a human donor who was either an allogeneic HSCT recipient or a stem cell or donor lymphocyte infusion donor (not recorded which). It is not recorded whose cells these are; they may come from a transplant donor. Each CDR3 is given with its conserved first and last residue. A D gene is named only where the DNA matches it firmly. The listing skips clone size in some rows; elsewhere it reads once, few, many or a size class.

CDR3aa: CASSYMDENTEAFF
CDR3nt: TGTGCCAGCAGCTATATGGACGAGAACACTGAAGCTTTCTTT
d_gene: NA
v_gene: TRBV7-9
j_gene: TRBJ1-1
abundance: few

CDR3aa: CAISGLGGRNTEAFF
CDR3nt: TGTGCCATCAGTGGCCTTGGGGGGCGGAACACTGAAGCTTTCTTT
d_gene: NA
v_gene: TRBV10-3
j_gene: TRBJ1-1
abundance: few

CDR3aa: CASSLAPGQGIYGYTF
CDR3nt: TGTGCCAGCAGCTTAGCTCCGGGACAGGGGATCTATGGCTACACCTTC
d_gene: TRBD1
v_gene: TRBV7-9
j_gene: TRBJ1-2
abundance: NA

CDR3aa: CASSTQWTSGYEQYF
CDR3nt: TGTGCCAGCAGTACCCAATGGACTAGCGGTTACGAGCAGTACTTC
d_gene: TRBD2
v_gene: TRBV6-2/TRBV6-3
j_gene: TRBJ2-7
abundance: NA

CDR3aa: CASSLGRGGETQYF
CDR3nt: TGTGCCAGCAGTTTGGGCAGGGGCGGTGAGACCCAGTACTTC
d_gene: NA
v_gene: TRBV12-3/TRBV12-4
j_gene: TRBJ2-5
abundance: NA

CDR3aa: CASSLGVGRETYEQYF
CDR3nt: TGCGCCAGCAGCCTTGGTGTGGGGCGGGAGACCTACGAGCAGTACTTC
d_gene: TRBD2
v_gene: TRBV5-1
j_gene: TRBJ2-7
abundance: NA

CDR3aa: CAWSSDGGTDTQYF
CDR3nt: TGTGCCTGGAGTTCCGACGGAGGCACAGATACGCAGTATTTT
d_gene: NA
v_gene: TRBV30
j_gene: TRBJ2-3
abundance: NA

CDR3aa: CASSLLVSPWVGGELFF
CDR3nt: TGTGCCAGCAGCTTATTAGTCTCCCCCTGGGTTGGCGGGGAGCTGTTTTTT
d_gene: NA
v_gene: TRBV7-2
j_gene: TRBJ2-2
abundance: NA

CDR3aa: CASSSGSYEQYF
CDR3nt: TGTGCCAGCAGCTCGGGGAGCTACGAGCAGTACTTC
d_gene: NA
v_gene: TRBV13
j_gene: TRBJ2-7
abundance: NA

CDR3aa: CSAQGLAGGPYNEQFF
CDR3nt: TGCAGCGCCCAGGGGCTAGCGGGAGGGCCCTACAATGAGCAGTTCTTC
d_gene: TRBD2
v_gene: TRBV29-1
j_gene: TRBJ2-1
abundance: NA

CDR3aa: CAWSGTGEQFF
CDR3nt: TGTGCCTGGAGTGGGACGGGGGAGCAGTTCTTC
d_gene: NA
v_gene: TRBV30
j_gene: TRBJ2-1
abundance: once

CDR3aa: CASSGSVRPNMNTEAFF
CDR3nt: TGTGCCAGCAGCGGATCTGTCAGACCCAACATGAACACTGAAGCTTTCTTT
d_gene: NA
v_gene: TRBV7-9
j_gene: TRBJ1-1
abundance: NA

CDR3aa: CASSQALAGPNTGELFF
CDR3nt: TGCGCCAGCAGCCAGGCTTTAGCGGGACCGAACACCGGGGAGCTGTTTTTT
d_gene: TRBD2
v_gene: TRBV4-3
j_gene: TRBJ2-2
abundance: NA

CDR3aa: CASRIVAGGDYEQYF
CDR3nt: TGTGCCAGCAGAATAGTAGCGGGAGGGGACTACGAGCAGTACTTC
d_gene: TRBD2
v_gene: TRBV6-2/TRBV6-3
j_gene: TRBJ2-7
abundance: NA

CDR3aa: CASSLREGGADTQYF
CDR3nt: TGCGCCAGCAGCTTGAGGGAGGGGGGAGCAGATACGCAGTATTTT
d_gene: NA
v_gene: TRBV5-1
j_gene: TRBJ2-3
abundance: NA

CDR3aa: CASSQEQGAGDQPQHF
CDR3nt: TGTGCCAGCAGCCAAGAACAGGGGGCAGGTGATCAGCCCCAGCATTTT
d_gene: TRBD1
v_gene: TRBV4-2
j_gene: TRBJ1-5
abundance: NA

CDR3aa: CASSQVRVLRFGEQFF
CDR3nt: TGTGCCAGCAGCCAAGTAAGGGTACTCCGTTTTGGTGAGCAGTTCTTC
d_gene: NA
v_gene: TRBV14
j_gene: TRBJ2-1
abundance: NA

CDR3aa: CASSLEARKNTEAFF
CDR3nt: TGTGCCAGCAGCTTAGAGGCAAGAAAGAACACTGAAGCTTTCTTT
d_gene: NA
v_gene: TRBV7-9
j_gene: TRBJ1-1
abundance: few

CDR3aa: CASSQTSDTEAFF
CDR3nt: TGTGCCAGCAGCCAGACAAGTGATACTGAAGCTTTCTTT
d_gene: NA
v_gene: TRBV9
j_gene: TRBJ1-1
abundance: few

CDR3aa: CASSSTRDRSNEKLFF
CDR3nt: TGTGCCAGCAGTTCGACCCGGGACAGGAGCAATGAAAAACTGTTTTTT
d_gene: TRBD1
v_gene: TRBV12-3/TRBV12-4
j_gene: TRBJ1-4
abundance: NA

CDR3aa: CASSYQGGTGNTIYF
CDR3nt: TGTGCCAGCAGCTACCAGGGAGGGACTGGAAACACCATATATTTT
d_gene: NA
v_gene: TRBV7-9
j_gene: TRBJ1-3
abundance: few

CDR3aa: CASRESEKLFF
CDR3nt: TGCGCCAGCAGGGAGTCCGAAAAACTGTTTTTT
d_gene: NA
v_gene: TRBV4-1
j_gene: TRBJ1-4
abundance: NA

CDR3aa: CATRTGGVQPQHF
CDR3nt: TGTGCCACGCGGACAGGGGGTGTTCAGCCCCAGCATTTT
d_gene: TRBD1
v_gene: TRBV15
j_gene: TRBJ1-5
abundance: few

CDR3aa: CASSSQQGAEGYTF
CDR3nt: TGTGCCAGCAGTTCACAACAGGGGGCAGAGGGCTACACCTTC
d_gene: TRBD1
v_gene: TRBV12-3/TRBV12-4
j_gene: TRBJ1-2
abundance: few

CDR3aa: CASSLEGEEQFF
CDR3nt: TGTGCCAGCTCCCTTGAGGGGGAAGAGCAGTTCTTC
d_gene: NA
v_gene: TRBV6-2/TRBV6-3
j_gene: TRBJ2-1
abundance: NA

CDR3aa: CASSSLSPRKENQPQHF
CDR3nt: TGTGCCAGCAGCTCCCTATCCCCGAGAAAGGAAAATCAGCCCCAGCATTTT
d_gene: NA
v_gene: TRBV7-6
j_gene: TRBJ1-5
abundance: medium-sized

CDR3aa: CASLRQDDEKLFF
CDR3nt: TGTGCCAGCCTAAGACAGGACGATGAAAAACTGTTTTTT
d_gene: NA
v_gene: TRBV6-2/TRBV6-3
j_gene: TRBJ1-4
abundance: NA

CDR3aa: CASSQDPVNTEAFF
CDR3nt: TGCGCCAGCAGCCAAGATCCAGTGAACACTGAAGCTTTCTTT
d_gene: NA
v_gene: TRBV4-3
j_gene: TRBJ1-1
abundance: NA

CDR3aa: CSVVGTSGPNEQFF
CDR3nt: TGCAGCGTTGTTGGTACTAGCGGACCCAATGAGCAGTTCTTC
d_gene: TRBD2
v_gene: TRBV29-1
j_gene: TRBJ2-1
abundance: NA

CDR3aa: CASSYQARSPRSQYF
CDR3nt: TGTGCCAGCAGTTACCAGGCCCGATCCCCTCGATCGCAGTACTTC
d_gene: NA
v_gene: TRBV6-5
j_gene: TRBJ2-7
abundance: NA

CDR3aa: CASSLIGRVNAKNIQYF
CDR3nt: TGTGCCAGCAGCTTAATCGGCAGGGTAAATGCCAAAAACATTCAGTACTTC
d_gene: NA
v_gene: TRBV7-9
j_gene: TRBJ2-4
abundance: NA

CDR3aa: CASSSLTSAQETQYF
CDR3nt: TGTGCCAGCAGTTCCCTGACTAGCGCACAAGAGACCCAGTACTTC
d_gene: TRBD2
v_gene: TRBV6-5
j_gene: TRBJ2-5
abundance: once

CDR3aa: CASSQEGSANTGELFF
CDR3nt: TGCGCCAGCAGCCAAGAGGGTAGCGCGAACACCGGGGAGCTGTTTTTT
d_gene: NA
v_gene: TRBV4-3
j_gene: TRBJ2-2
abundance: NA

CDR3aa: CSARRSETGNEKLFF
CDR3nt: TGCAGTGCTAGGAGATCAGAGACGGGTAATGAAAAACTGTTTTTT
d_gene: NA
v_gene: TRBV20-1
j_gene: TRBJ1-4
abundance: few

CDR3aa: CSVPGSSSEKLFF
CDR3nt: TGCAGCGTGCCTGGGAGCAGCAGTGAAAAACTGTTTTTT
d_gene: NA
v_gene: TRBV29-1
j_gene: TRBJ1-4
abundance: few

CDR3aa: CSVGAGEVYEQYF
CDR3nt: TGCAGCGTTGGGGCAGGGGAGGTCTACGAGCAGTACTTC
d_gene: NA
v_gene: TRBV29-1
j_gene: TRBJ2-7
abundance: few

CDR3aa: CAISEEGGRNTEAFF
CDR3nt: TGTGCCATCAGTGAGGAGGGGGGCCGGAACACTGAAGCTTTCTTT
d_gene: NA
v_gene: TRBV10-3
j_gene: TRBJ1-1
abundance: NA

CDR3aa: CASSLRLAGPTDTQYF
CDR3nt: TGTGCCAGCAGTTTAAGACTAGCGGGCCCCACAGATACGCAGTATTTT
d_gene: TRBD2
v_gene: TRBV27
j_gene: TRBJ2-3
abundance: once

CDR3aa: CASSYGPIGAFF
CDR3nt: TGTGCCAGCAGTTACGGGCCCATCGGGGCTTTCTTT
d_gene: NA
v_gene: TRBV6-2/TRBV6-3
j_gene: TRBJ1-1
abundance: NA

CDR3aa: CASSSGPGRGGYTF
CDR3nt: TGTGCCAGCAGTTCAGGCCCGGGACGAGGGGGCTACACCTTC
d_gene: NA
v_gene: TRBV27
j_gene: TRBJ1-2
abundance: NA

CDR3aa: CASRRGDRGLHTEAFF
CDR3nt: TGCGCCAGCAGAAGGGGGGACAGGGGCCTCCACACTGAAGCTTTCTTT
d_gene: TRBD1
v_gene: TRBV5-1
j_gene: TRBJ1-1
abundance: NA

CDR3aa: CASSFFPDRGNEKLFF
CDR3nt: TGTGCCAGCAGTTTTTTTCCGGACAGGGGGAATGAAAAACTGTTTTTT
d_gene: TRBD1
v_gene: TRBV27
j_gene: TRBJ1-4
abundance: NA

CDR3aa: CASTRQGVNQPQHF
CDR3nt: TGTGCCAGCACTAGACAGGGGGTGAATCAGCCCCAGCATTTT
d_gene: TRBD1
v_gene: TRBV28
j_gene: TRBJ1-5
abundance: NA

CDR3aa: CASSSLRANEQFF
CDR3nt: TGTGCCAGCAGCTCGCTAAGGGCAAATGAGCAGTTCTTC
d_gene: NA
v_gene: TRBV7-9
j_gene: TRBJ2-1
abundance: few

CDR3aa: CASSGPGNYGYTF
CDR3nt: TGTGCCAGCAGTGGACCGGGAAACTATGGCTACACCTTC
d_gene: NA
v_gene: TRBV2
j_gene: TRBJ1-2
abundance: NA

CDR3aa: CSVEDLGGTQGQFF
CDR3nt: TGCAGCGTTGAAGATCTAGGGGGAACCCAAGGGCAGTTCTTC
d_gene: NA
v_gene: TRBV29-1
j_gene: TRBJ2-1
abundance: NA

CDR3aa: CASSQVRSDSNQPQHF
CDR3nt: TGCGCCAGCAGCCAAGTAAGATCAGATAGCAATCAGCCCCAGCATTTT
d_gene: NA
v_gene: TRBV4-1
j_gene: TRBJ1-5
abundance: few

CDR3aa: CASSLFGPEKLFF
CDR3nt: TGTGCCAGCAGCTTGTTCGGGCCGGAAAAACTGTTTTTT
d_gene: NA
v_gene: TRBV5-5
j_gene: TRBJ1-4
abundance: NA

CDR3aa: CASSLEGSRTQETQYF
CDR3nt: TGTGCCAGCAGCTTGGAAGGCTCCCGGACCCAAGAGACCCAGTACTTC
d_gene: NA
v_gene: TRBV5-4
j_gene: TRBJ2-5
abundance: few

CDR3aa: CASSFHPGRTGGNTIYF
CDR3nt: TGTGCCAGCAGCTTTCACCCAGGACGGACAGGGGGAAACACCATATATTTT
d_gene: TRBD1
v_gene: TRBV7-2
j_gene: TRBJ1-3
abundance: NA

CDR3aa: CASSADSGTSWEQYF
CDR3nt: TGTGCCAGCAGTGCAGATAGCGGGACCTCTTGGGAGCAGTACTTC
d_gene: TRBD2
v_gene: TRBV27
j_gene: TRBJ2-7
abundance: NA

CDR3aa: CASSYIPSTGGNNSPLHF
CDR3nt: TGTGCCAGCAGTTATATCCCCTCGACAGGGGGTAATAATTCACCCCTCCACTTT
d_gene: TRBD1
v_gene: TRBV27
j_gene: TRBJ1-6
abundance: few

CDR3aa: CASSLGQGMDSPLHF
CDR3nt: TGCGCCAGCAGCTTGGGGCAGGGAATGGACTCACCCCTCCACTTT
d_gene: NA
v_gene: TRBV5-1
j_gene: TRBJ1-6
abundance: NA